This is a list of T cell receptor beta chains from one sample in a study of control samples from healthy donors and cancer patients. Only in-frame clones appear in the TCRdb table, and some are missing; sequencing was by immunoSEQ multiplex PCR. The sample records about 170,000 clones, about 91% being singletons. The sequenced material came from blood. The receptors come from a woman between 25 and 40 years old in good health. Each CDR3 is given with its conserved first and last residue. D genes are given only for firm matches. A clone size is listed for some rows: how often the clone was seen (once, few, many), or a class if it is expanded.

size: .; J: TRBJ1-1; D: .; V: TRBV5-4; CDR3: CASSLRAGSEAFF; DNA: TGTGCCAGCAGCTTGAGGGCGGGCAGTGAAGCTTTCTTT
size: .; J: TRBJ2-4; D: TRBD2; V: TRBV6-1; CDR3: CASSERQRGIQYF; DNA: TGTGCCAGCAGTGAAAGACAGCGGGGCATTCAGTACTTC
size: .; J: TRBJ2-3; D: .; V: TRBV6-6; CDR3: CASRRPGLQMSPDTQYF; DNA: TGTGCCAGCAGACGACCGGGACTCCAAATGAGCCCAGATACGCAGTATTTT
size: .; J: TRBJ2-3; D: .; V: TRBV2; CDR3: CASSAYGNTDTQYF; DNA: TGTGCCAGCAGTGCCTACGGGAACACAGATACGCAGTATTTT
size: .; J: TRBJ2-3; D: .; V: TRBV9; CDR3: CASSGWSGTDTQYF; DNA: TGTGCCAGCAGCGGGTGGTCTGGTACAGATACGCAGTATTTT
size: .; J: TRBJ1-2; D: .; V: TRBV27; CDR3: CASSLSLAPDYGYTF; DNA: TGTGCCAGCAGTTTATCGTTGGCCCCGGACTATGGCTACACCTTC
size: .; J: TRBJ1-2; D: TRBD1; V: TRBV7-9; CDR3: CASSERQGTGGFSGGYTF; DNA: TGTGCCAGCAGCGAACGACAAGGGACAGGGGGCTTTTCGGGTGGCTACACCTTC
size: .; J: TRBJ2-7; D: TRBD2; V: TRBV2; CDR3: CASMGLTSYEQYF; DNA: TGTGCCAGCATGGGACTAACTTCCTACGAGCAGTACTTC
size: .; J: TRBJ2-5; D: .; V: TRBV5-4; CDR3: CASSFVGETQYF; DNA: TGTGCCAGCAGCTTTGTTGGGGAGACCCAGTACTTC
size: .; J: TRBJ2-2; D: .; V: TRBV6-5; CDR3: CASSYSRGGFGELFF; DNA: TGTGCCAGCAGTTACTCGAGGGGGGGCTTCGGGGAGCTGTTTTTT
size: .; J: TRBJ1-4; D: .; V: TRBV5-6; CDR3: CASSLRVVQFNEKLFF; DNA: TGTGCCAGCAGCTTGAGGGTAGTACAGTTTAATGAAAAACTGTTTTTT
size: .; J: TRBJ1-3; D: TRBD1; V: TRBV2; CDR3: CASSSGQGQGNTIYF; DNA: TGTGCCAGCAGTTCCGGACAGGGGCAAGGAAACACCATATATTTT
size: few; J: TRBJ1-5; D: .; V: TRBV19; CDR3: CASTTGGAFNQPQHF; DNA: TGTGCCAGTACCACTGGAGGGGCCTTCAATCAGCCCCAGCATTTT
size: .; J: TRBJ1-3; D: .; V: TRBV7-9; CDR3: CASSIDLSGSTIYF; DNA: TGTGCCAGCAGCATTGATCTCTCTGGAAGCACCATATATTTT
size: once; J: TRBJ2-4; D: .; V: TRBV11-2; CDR3: CASSLEYVGSGGIQYF; DNA: TGTGCCAGCAGCTTAGAGTATGTAGGGTCGGGCGGCATTCAGTACTTC
size: .; J: TRBJ2-7; D: TRBD2; V: TRBV23-1; CDR3: CASSPGQATSGKYYEQYF; DNA: TGCGCCAGCAGTCCGGGACAGGCTACTAGCGGGAAATACTACGAGCAGTACTTC
size: .; J: TRBJ2-3; D: TRBD2; V: TRBV4-1; CDR3: CASSQDRTSGGPDTQYF; DNA: TGCGCCAGCAGCCAAGATCGGACTAGCGGGGGCCCGGATACGCAGTATTTT
size: once; J: TRBJ1-1; D: .; V: TRBV4-1; CDR3: CASSQTGNLEAFF; DNA: TGCGCCAGCAGCCAAACGGGGAACCTTGAAGCTTTCTTT
size: once; J: TRBJ2-2; D: .; V: TRBV6-4; CDR3: CASRGGPERGDTGELFF; DNA: TGTGCCAGCAGAGGGGGACCCGAAAGAGGGGACACCGGGGAGCTGTTTTTT
size: .; J: TRBJ2-7; D: TRBD2; V: TRBV7-7; CDR3: CASSPGLAGVHEQYF; DNA: TGTGCTAGCAGCCCCGGACTAGCGGGAGTCCACGAGCAGTACTTC
size: few; J: TRBJ2-1; D: .; V: TRBV5-1; CDR3: CASSLGGHNEQFF; DNA: TGCGCCAGCAGCTTGGGAGGGCACAATGAGCAGTTCTTC
size: .; J: TRBJ2-3; D: .; V: TRBV24-1; CDR3: CATSDLEGGQRDTQYF; DNA: TGTGCCACCAGTGATCTCGAGGGGGGGCAGAGAGATACGCAGTATTTT
size: .; J: TRBJ1-4; D: TRBD1; V: TRBV2; CDR3: CASRRDSDEKLFF; DNA: TGTGCCAGCCGCAGGGACAGTGATGAAAAACTGTTTTTT
size: .; J: TRBJ1-2; D: .; V: TRBV3-1/TRBV3-2; CDR3: CASSRSPVSYGYTF; DNA: TGTGCCAGCAGCCGCTCTCCCGTCTCATATGGCTACACCTTC
size: .; J: TRBJ2-7; D: .; V: TRBV11-3; CDR3: CASSQSALYPYEQYF; DNA: TGTGCCAGCAGCCAATCCGCACTGTACCCTTACGAGCAGTACTTC
size: .; J: TRBJ2-2; D: TRBD2; V: TRBV4-1; CDR3: CASSQGPGEGGGELFF; DNA: TGCGCCAGCAGCCAAGGCCCGGGGGAGGGCGGTGGGGAGCTGTTTTTT
size: .; J: TRBJ2-3; D: TRBD2; V: TRBV5-1; CDR3: CASSLRTSGSTDTQYF; DNA: TGCGCCAGCAGCTTACGGACTAGCGGGAGTACAGATACGCAGTATTTT
size: .; J: TRBJ1-3; D: TRBD1; V: TRBV12-5; CDR3: CASGSGTAGNTIYF; DNA: TGTGCTAGTGGTTCGGGGACAGCTGGAAACACCATATATTTT
size: .; J: TRBJ2-7; D: TRBD1; V: TRBV4-1; CDR3: CASSQVNRGEQYF; DNA: TGCGCCAGCAGCCAAGTAAACAGGGGCGAGCAGTACTTC
size: .; J: TRBJ1-6; D: TRBD1; V: TRBV7-9; CDR3: CASSPGQGIFSPLHF; DNA: TGTGCCAGCAGCCCGGGACAGGGGATTTTTTCACCCCTCCACTTT
size: once; J: TRBJ1-2; D: .; V: TRBV6-5; CDR3: CASMILWSDYGYTF; DNA: TGTGCCAGCATGATACTTTGGAGCGATTATGGCTACACCTTC
size: .; J: TRBJ1-1; D: .; V: TRBV9; CDR3: CASSPPWGEAFF; DNA: TGTGCCAGCAGCCCCCCCTGGGGTGAAGCTTTCTTT
size: .; J: TRBJ1-6; D: TRBD1; V: TRBV6-5; CDR3: CASSHRDRNSPLHF; DNA: TGTGCCAGCAGTCACCGGGACAGGAATTCACCCCTCCACTTT
size: .; J: TRBJ1-2; D: .; V: TRBV3-1/TRBV3-2; CDR3: CASSQVAANYGYTF; DNA: TGTGCCAGCAGCCAAGTAGCTGCTAACTATGGCTACACCTTC
size: .; J: TRBJ1-1; D: .; V: TRBV5-1; CDR3: CASSLDTEAFF; DNA: TGCGCCAGCAGCTTGGACACTGAAGCTTTCTTT
size: once; J: TRBJ1-4; D: .; V: TRBV6-1; CDR3: CASSEAYSFNEKLFF; DNA: TGTGCCAGCAGTGAAGCTTACAGCTTTAATGAAAAACTGTTTTTT
size: .; J: TRBJ1-1; D: TRBD1; V: TRBV6-6; CDR3: CASSVTGGTEAFF; DNA: TGTGCCAGCAGTGTGACAGGGGGCACTGAAGCTTTCTTT
size: .; J: TRBJ2-5; D: .; V: TRBV30; CDR3: CAWSVRVRETQYF; DNA: TGTGCCTGGAGTGTCAGGGTACGAGAGACCCAGTACTTC
size: .; J: TRBJ2-2; D: .; V: TRBV7-9; CDR3: CASSLEGHNTGELFF; DNA: TGTGCCAGCAGCTTAGAGGGGCATAACACCGGGGAGCTGTTTTTT
size: .; J: TRBJ2-7; D: .; V: TRBV3-1/TRBV3-2; CDR3: CASSQGAVSYEQYF; DNA: TGTGCCAGCAGCCAAGGGGCCGTCTCCTACGAGCAGTACTTC
size: few; J: TRBJ2-2; D: .; V: TRBV19; CDR3: CASMGTGITGELFF; DNA: TGTGCCAGTATGGGGACCGGAATAACCGGGGAGCTGTTTTTT
size: .; J: TRBJ2-7; D: .; V: TRBV4-1; CDR3: CASSQDPLVREQYF; DNA: TGCGCCAGCAGCCAAGATCCCCTTGTTAGGGAGCAGTACTTC
size: .; J: TRBJ2-1; D: TRBD2; V: TRBV18; CDR3: CASSPTGLALDGEQFF; DNA: TGTGCCAGCTCACCAACTGGACTAGCGCTCGACGGGGAGCAGTTCTTC
size: .; J: TRBJ1-3; D: .; V: TRBV3-1/TRBV3-2; CDR3: CASSLDSSGNTIYF; DNA: TGTGCCAGCAGTCTTGATAGCTCTGGAAACACCATATATTTT
size: .; J: TRBJ2-3; D: .; V: TRBV6-5; CDR3: CASSRDSRSTDTQYF; DNA: TGTGCCAGCAGTAGAGACAGTCGGAGCACAGATACGCAGTATTTT
size: .; J: TRBJ2-2; D: TRBD2; V: TRBV29-1; CDR3: CSVETVAGYFGTGELFF; DNA: TGCAGCGTGGAAACGGTAGCGGGTTACTTTGGCACCGGGGAGCTGTTTTTT
size: once; J: TRBJ1-3; D: .; V: TRBV6-5; CDR3: CASRGGTSGNTIYF; DNA: TGTGCCAGCAGGGGGGGAACGTCTGGAAACACCATATATTTT
size: .; J: TRBJ2-3; D: .; V: TRBV6-1; CDR3: CASSEGKGTLRTDTQYF; DNA: TGTGCCAGCAGTGAAGGTAAAGGGACTTTACGCACAGATACGCAGTATTTT
size: .; J: TRBJ2-3; D: TRBD2; V: TRBV30; CDR3: CAWSHTTWTSTRSTDTQYF; DNA: TGTGCCTGGAGTCACACCACCTGGACTAGTACGCGATCCACAGATACGCAGTATTTT
size: .; J: TRBJ1-1; D: .; V: TRBV6-5; CDR3: CASSYGAIGVTEAFF; DNA: TGTGCCAGCAGTTACGGGGCAATCGGTGTGACAGAAGCTTTCTTT
size: .; J: TRBJ2-2; D: TRBD1; V: TRBV9; CDR3: CASRDPGQGNTGELFF; DNA: TGTGCCAGCAGAGATCCGGGACAGGGGAACACCGGGGAGCTGTTTTTT
size: .; J: TRBJ2-7; D: .; V: TRBV19; CDR3: CASSIGTAYEQYF; DNA: TGTGCCAGTAGTATAGGGACAGCCTACGAGCAGTACTTC
size: .; J: TRBJ2-5; D: .; V: TRBV9; CDR3: CASRGNSETQYF; DNA: TGTGCCAGCAGGGGGAACAGCGAGACCCAGTACTTC
size: .; J: TRBJ1-1; D: .; V: TRBV5-1; CDR3: CASSLASNQGYTEAFF; DNA: TGCGCCAGCAGCTTAGCGTCCAACCAGGGCTACACTGAAGCTTTCTTT
size: .; J: TRBJ2-5; D: .; V: TRBV10-3; CDR3: CAIGSQVQETQYF; DNA: TGTGCCATCGGTTCTCAAGTCCAAGAGACCCAGTACTTC
size: once; J: TRBJ1-1; D: .; V: TRBV2; CDR3: CASRRAPGTEAFF; DNA: TGTGCCAGCAGGAGGGCCCCGGGCACTGAAGCTTTCTTT
size: .; J: TRBJ2-7; D: .; V: TRBV2; CDR3: CASSEALEAGATYEQYF; DNA: TGTGCCAGCAGTGAAGCGCTAGAGGCAGGGGCTACCTACGAGCAGTACTTC
size: .; J: TRBJ1-5; D: TRBD1; V: TRBV18; CDR3: CASSLRAPGQGSDQPQHF; DNA: TGTGCCAGCTCACTACGAGCCCCGGGACAGGGATCTGATCAGCCCCAGCATTTT
size: .; J: TRBJ2-7; D: TRBD2; V: TRBV7-2; CDR3: CASRGTSGRSPYEQYF; DNA: TGTGCCAGCAGGGGAACTAGCGGGAGGTCCCCCTACGAGCAGTACTTC